These T cell receptor beta chains were read from a single sample in a study of sequential checkpoint blockade in melanoma. TCRdb's copy holds only in-frame clones and misses some; the assay was immunoSEQ multiplex PCR. The repertoire consists of about 12,000 clones, with 60% to 75% occurring once and the leading ten covering around a fifth. The sequenced sample was CD8+ T cells sorted from blood (inferred from file names), obtained from a patient given nivolumab and ipilimumab in sequence. The source of these receptors is a human donor with melanoma. Each CDR3 is given with its conserved first and last residue. The D gene is left open where the match is weak. Rows may omit the clone size; those that give it use once, few, many or a size class.

length	V	J	size	D	CDR3	DNA
15	TRBV19	TRBJ1-5	few	TRBD1	CASSPGQGSYQPQHF	TGTGCCAGTAGTCCCGGACAGGGATCGTATCAGCCCCAGCATTTT
15	TRBV7-8	TRBJ2-7	NA	NA	CASSLGVASYYEQYF	TGTGCCAGCAGCTTAGGGGTAGCGAGCTACTACGAGCAGTACTTC
14	TRBV4-1	TRBJ1-6	NA	TRBD1	CASSQGESGSPLHF	TGCGCCTCCTCCCAGGGGGAGTCGGGTTCACCCCTCCACTTT
17	TRBV9	TRBJ2-3	NA	TRBD2	CASSVEASGGSTDTQYF	TGTGCCAGCAGCGTCGAGGCTAGCGGGGGGAGCACAGATACGCAGTATTTT
14	TRBV19	TRBJ2-7	NA	NA	CASSIAGGSYEQYF	TGTGCCAGTAGTATAGCAGGAGGCTCCTACGAGCAGTACTTC
13	TRBV7-6	TRBJ2-7	medium-sized	TRBD1	CASSLEGALEQYF	TGTGCCAGCAGCTTAGAGGGGGCTCTTGAGCAGTACTTC
14	TRBV5-6	TRBJ2-5	NA	TRBD1	CASSSHRGLETQYF	TGTGCCAGCAGCTCCCACAGGGGGCTAGAGACCCAGTACTTC
16	TRBV4-1	TRBJ2-7	few	NA	CASSQALTGRGYEQYF	TGCGCCAGCAGCCAAGCCCTCACCGGGAGAGGATACGAGCAGTACTTC
16	TRBV9	TRBJ1-2	NA	TRBD1	CASSASKNRGNYGYTF	TGTGCCAGCAGCGCCAGCAAAAACAGGGGGAACTATGGCTACACCTTC
16	TRBV13	TRBJ2-7	NA	TRBD1	CASSLEGQGKGYEQYF	TGTGCCAGCAGCCTCGAAGGACAGGGGAAGGGCTACGAGCAGTACTTC
16	TRBV28	TRBJ2-3	NA	TRBD1	CASRDRLGASTDTQYF	TGTGCCAGCAGGGACAGGCTTGGTGCTAGCACAGATACGCAGTATTTT
13	TRBV27	TRBJ2-7	NA	NA	CASSYREPYEQYF	TGTGCCAGCAGTTACAGGGAACCCTACGAGCAGTACTTC